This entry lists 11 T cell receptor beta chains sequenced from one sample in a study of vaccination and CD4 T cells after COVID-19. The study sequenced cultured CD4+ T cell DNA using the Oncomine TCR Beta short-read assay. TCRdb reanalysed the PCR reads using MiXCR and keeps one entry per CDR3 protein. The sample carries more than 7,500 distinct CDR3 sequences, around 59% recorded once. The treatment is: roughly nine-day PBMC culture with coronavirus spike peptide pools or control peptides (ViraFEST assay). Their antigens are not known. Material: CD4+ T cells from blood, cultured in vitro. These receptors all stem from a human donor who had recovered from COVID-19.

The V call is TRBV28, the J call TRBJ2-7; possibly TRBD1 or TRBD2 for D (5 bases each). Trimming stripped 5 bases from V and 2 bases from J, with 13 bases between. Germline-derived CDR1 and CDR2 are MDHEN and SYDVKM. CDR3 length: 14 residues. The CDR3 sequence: CASSTPGPTYEQYF. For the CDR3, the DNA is TGTGCCAGCAGTACCCCGGGGCCCACCTACGAGCAGTACTTC.

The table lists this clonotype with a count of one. CDR3 residues: CASKMRGDQPQHF. The CDR3 region has the DNA TGTGCCAGCAAAATGAGGGGGGATCAGCCCCAGCATTTT. The chain uses TRBV6-1 and TRBJ1-5, with D perhaps matching TRBD1 (6 bases). Germline assignment: CDR1 MNHNS and CDR2 SASEGT. The germline V and J ends were trimmed by 7 bases and 5 bases, with 12 bases remaining between them. The CDR3 is 13 amino acids.

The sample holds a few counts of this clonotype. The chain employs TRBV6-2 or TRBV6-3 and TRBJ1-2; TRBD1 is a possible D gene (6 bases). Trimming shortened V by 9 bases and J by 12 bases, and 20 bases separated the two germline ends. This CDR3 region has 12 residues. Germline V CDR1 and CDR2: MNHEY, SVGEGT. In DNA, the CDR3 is TGTGCCAGTGGCCGCCCACAGGGAGTAAACACCTTC. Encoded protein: CASGRPQGVNTF.

CDR3 nucleotides: TGCAGTGCTGACACAGGGCTCAAGAATTCACCCCTCCACTTT. Protein product: CSADTGLKNSPLHF. The chain combines TRBV20-1 with TRBJ1-6; TRBD1 is a possible D gene (6 bases). The CDR3 extends over 14 amino acids. Per germline, CDR1 DFQATT and CDR2 SNEGSKA (reference sequence). The V end was cut by 5 bases, the J end by 7 bases, with 15 bases between.

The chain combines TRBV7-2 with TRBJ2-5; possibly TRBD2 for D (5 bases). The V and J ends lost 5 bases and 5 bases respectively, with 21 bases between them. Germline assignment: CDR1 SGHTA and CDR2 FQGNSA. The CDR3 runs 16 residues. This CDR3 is CASSPSGSRDRETQYF. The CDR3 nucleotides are TGTGCCAGCAGCCCATCGGGGAGTCGGGATCGGGAGACCCAGTACTTC.

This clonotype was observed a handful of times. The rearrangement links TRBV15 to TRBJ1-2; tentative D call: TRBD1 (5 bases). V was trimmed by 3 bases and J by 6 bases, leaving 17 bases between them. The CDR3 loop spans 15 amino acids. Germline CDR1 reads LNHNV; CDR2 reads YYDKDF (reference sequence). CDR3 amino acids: CATSRDGGINDGYTF. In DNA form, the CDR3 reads TGTGCCACCAGCAGGGATGGGGGGATAAATGATGGCTACACCTTC.

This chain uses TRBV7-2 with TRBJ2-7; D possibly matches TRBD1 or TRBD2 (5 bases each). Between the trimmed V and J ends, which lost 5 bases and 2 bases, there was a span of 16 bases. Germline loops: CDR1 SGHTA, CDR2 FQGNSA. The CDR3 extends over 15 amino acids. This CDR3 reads CTSSGQGDVTYEQYF. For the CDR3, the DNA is TGTACCAGCAGCGGGCAAGGGGACGTCACCTACGAGCAGTACTTC.

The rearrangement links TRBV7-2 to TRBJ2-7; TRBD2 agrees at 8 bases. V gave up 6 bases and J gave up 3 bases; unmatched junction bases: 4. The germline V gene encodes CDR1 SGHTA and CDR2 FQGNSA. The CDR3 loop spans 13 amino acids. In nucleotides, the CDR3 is TGTGCCAGCAGACTACGGGAGGGCTACGAGCAGTACTTC. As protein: CASRLREGYEQYF.

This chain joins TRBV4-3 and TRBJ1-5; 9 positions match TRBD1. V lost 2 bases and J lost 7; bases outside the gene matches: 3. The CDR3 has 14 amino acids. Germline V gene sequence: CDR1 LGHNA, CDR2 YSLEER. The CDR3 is CASSQRQGDQPQHF. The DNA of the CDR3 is TGCGCCAGCAGCCAAAGACAGGGGGACCAGCCCCAGCATTTT.

CDR3 region: CASSDQGYDQPQHF. In DNA, the CDR3 is TGTGCCAGCAGCGACCAGGGATACGATCAGCCCCAGCATTTT. The chain couples TRBV28 to TRBJ1-5; D is perhaps TRBD1 (5 bases). The V end lost 6 bases, the J end lost 5 bases, and 14 bases lay between the germline ends. The V gene's germline CDR1 is MDHEN and CDR2 SYDVKM. The CDR3 contains 14 residues.

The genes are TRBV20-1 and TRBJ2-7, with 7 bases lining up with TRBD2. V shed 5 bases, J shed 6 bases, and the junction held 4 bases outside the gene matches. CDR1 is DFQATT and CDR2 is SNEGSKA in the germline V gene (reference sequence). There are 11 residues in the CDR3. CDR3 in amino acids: CSAGAGIEQYF. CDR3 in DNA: TGCAGTGCTGGAGCGGGGATCGAGCAGTACTTC.